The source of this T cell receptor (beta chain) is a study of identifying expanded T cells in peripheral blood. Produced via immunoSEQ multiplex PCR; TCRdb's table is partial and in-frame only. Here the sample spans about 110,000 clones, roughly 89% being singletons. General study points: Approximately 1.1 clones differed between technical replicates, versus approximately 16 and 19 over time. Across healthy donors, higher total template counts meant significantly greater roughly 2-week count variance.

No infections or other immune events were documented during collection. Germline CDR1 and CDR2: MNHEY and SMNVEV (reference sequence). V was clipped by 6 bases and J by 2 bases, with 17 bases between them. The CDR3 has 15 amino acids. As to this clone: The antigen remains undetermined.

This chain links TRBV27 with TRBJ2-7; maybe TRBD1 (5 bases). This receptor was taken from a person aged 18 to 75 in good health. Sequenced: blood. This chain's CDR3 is CASSLDPKGPYEQYF. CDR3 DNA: TGTGCCAGCAGCCTGGACCCTAAGGGGCCCTACGAGCAGTACTTC.